These 7 T cell receptor beta chains were all obtained from the same sample, sequenced in a study of T-cell memory formation after mild COVID-19. From the 5' RACE reads, TCRdb called clonotypes with MiXCR, one entry per CDR3 protein. The sample includes about 110,000 distinct CDR3 sequences, around 12% of them seen just once. The sequenced sample was PBMCs or a T cell subset sorted from them (not recorded which). These receptors all come from an adult woman who had mild COVID-19 (a few samples of this study predate the infection). Cell type and time point are not known.

In DNA, the CDR3 is TGTGCCAGCAGGACTAGCGGGAGTACAGATACGCAGTATTTT. Its translation is CASRTSGSTDTQYF. V usage is TRBV5-4 and J usage is TRBJ2-3, with 12 positions matching TRBD2. Germline lookup yields CDR1 SGHNT and CDR2 YYREEE (reference sequence). Unmatched junction bases numbered 1, after V lost 5 bases and J lost 3 bases. The CDR3 sequence is 14 residues long.

This clonotype was recorded at least ten times. This rearrangement joins TRBV27 to TRBJ1-1; no clear D gene. Germline-derived CDR1 and CDR2 are MNHEY and SMNVEV (reference sequence). CDR3 length equals 12 residues. Deletions cut 3 bases from V and 4 bases from J, with 6 bases between. The DNA of the CDR3 is TGTGCCAGCAGTTTGGAAGGCACTGAAGCTTTCTTT. Protein sequence: CASSLEGTEAFF.

This clonotype was counted a few times. The chain employs TRBV15 and TRBJ2-7; D is possibly TRBD1 (5 bases). Germline loops: CDR1 LNHNV, CDR2 YYDKDF (reference sequence). Trimming took 6 bases from V and 2 from J, leaving 11 bases between them. This CDR3 comprises 13 residues. The CDR3 coding sequence is TGTGCCACCAGGAAGACAGATCCCTACGAGCAGTACTTC. Protein sequence: CATRKTDPYEQYF.

This clonotype was recorded at least ten times. The rearrangement uses TRBV7-2 and TRBJ2-3, with no clear D. The CDR3 runs to 11 residues. Deletions cut 3 bases from V and 4 bases from J, with 2 bases between. Germline lookup yields CDR1 SGHTA and CDR2 FQGNSA. CDR3 nucleotide sequence: TGTGCCAGCAGCTTGTCAGATACGCAGTATTTT. It encodes CASSLSDTQYF.

This clonotype was seen only a few times. This chain joins TRBV24-1 and TRBJ2-3; the D is unclear. The ends were cut back, 5 bases at V and 0 bases at J, with 8 bases in the middle. This CDR3 has 14 amino acids. Germline V gives CDR1 KGHDR, CDR2 SFDVKD. CDR3 nucleotide sequence: TGTGCCACCAGTGCCGCCGCTAGCACAGATACGCAGTATTTT. As protein: CATSAAASTDTQYF.

In this sample, this clonotype turned up a few times. The V gene is TRBV6-5, the J gene TRBJ2-5; 10 bases are a match to TRBD2. Per the germline V gene, CDR1 is MNHEY and CDR2 is SVGAGI. The junction had 8 bases not matched to a gene; V was cut back by 6 bases and J by 4 bases. The CDR3 has 15 amino acids. The CDR3 DNA follows: TGTGCCAGCAGGATAGCGGGAGGAGAGGGAGAGACCCAGTACTTC. Residues: CASRIAGGEGETQYF.

There are a few counts of this clonotype. V is TRBV7-6 and J is TRBJ2-1; D is unresolved. In germline, CDR1 is SGHVS, CDR2 FNYEAQ. This CDR3 comprises 13 residues. V lost 4 bases to trimming and J lost 6 bases, with 10 bases between them. The CDR3 spells CASSSSGTNEQFF. CDR3 nucleotide sequence: TGTGCCAGCAGCTCCTCGGGTACCAATGAGCAGTTCTTC.